The 26 T cell receptor beta chains below come from one sample, sequenced in a study of blood T cell repertoires in COVID-19. Measured with immunoSEQ multiplex PCR; TCRdb has only the in-frame clones, and not every one. The table records about 80,000 clones, about four fifths of them present only once. The sample taken for sequencing was peripheral blood. These receptors came from a human donor in a cohort sampled during active COVID-19.

This clone occurred once. V gene TRBV7-2 combines with J gene TRBJ2-3; TRBD2 matches at 10 bases. CDR1 is SGHTA and CDR2 is FQGNSA in the germline V gene. CDR3 size: 16 residues. The V segment lost 0 bases and the J segment 4 bases; nucleotides outside the gene matches: 4. Here the CDR3 reads CASSLAYLAGADTQYF. CDR3 nucleotide sequence: TGTGCCAGCAGCTTAGCGTATCTAGCGGGGGCAGATACGCAGTATTTT. Variable domain in full (rest from reference TRBV7-2 and TRBJ2-3): GAGVSQSPSNKVTEKGKDVELRCDPISGHTALYWYRQSLGQGLEFLIYFQGNSAPDKSGLPSDRFSAERTGGSVSTLTIQRTQQEDSAVYLCASSLAYLAGADTQYFGPGTRLTVL.

The V call is TRBV5-4, the J call TRBJ2-3; D gene uncertain. Germline V gene lookup returns CDR1 SGHNT and CDR2 YYREEE (reference sequence). Trimming removed 2 bases at V and 3 bases at J, with 13 bases between. The CDR3 runs 15 residues. CDR3: CASSFMASGTDTQYF. The CDR3 DNA follows: TGTGCCAGCAGCTTTATGGCTTCCGGGACAGATACGCAGTATTTT.

The V call is TRBV2, the J call TRBJ2-3; D is ambiguous. The CDR3 extends over 12 amino acids. V lost 6 bases, J lost 2 bases, and 6 bases lay in between. Per the germline V gene, CDR1 is SNHLY and CDR2 is FYNNEI. The CDR3 DNA follows: TGTGCCAGCAGAGAGGACACAGATACGCAGTATTTT. This translates into CASREDTDTQYF.

The rearrangement uses TRBV6-5 and TRBJ1-2; 7 bases match TRBD1. This CDR3 region has 15 residues. V shed 6 bases and J 2 bases; nucleotides not matched to a gene: 9. Germline lookup yields CDR1 MNHEY and CDR2 SVGAGI. The DNA of the CDR3 is TGTGCCAGCAGCGACCCTAGGGGGCGAAACTATGGCTACACCTTC. Translation: CASSDPRGRNYGYTF.

The chain couples TRBV3-1 (or the pseudogene TRBV3-2) to TRBJ1-6; D not certain. Germline CDR1 and CDR2: LGHDT and YNNKEL (reference sequence). This CDR3 has 14 amino acids. Trimming removed 3 bases at V and 3 bases at J, with 6 bases between. The CDR3 DNA follows: TGTGCCAGCAGCCAGAGAGACTATAATTCACCCCTCCACTTT. Translating it yields CASSQRDYNSPLHF.

This clone appeared a few times. The chain carries TRBV6-5 and TRBJ1-5; no clear D gene. V was shortened by 6 bases and J by 2 bases, with 8 bases between the two germline ends. The CDR3 length is 13 residues. Germline CDR1 is MNHEY and CDR2 is SVGAGI. This chain's CDR3 is CASSFRGNQPQHF. CDR3 DNA sequence: TGTGCCAGCAGCTTCCGTGGCAATCAGCCCCAGCATTTT.

This rearrangement joins TRBV14 to TRBJ2-5, with TRBD1 matching 10 bases. J gave up 3 bases and V 5 bases, and 6 bases lay outside the gene matches. The V gene's germline CDR1 is SGHDN and CDR2 FVKESK. The CDR3 is 15 residues long. CDR3 bases: TGTGCCAGCAGCAAAGGGACAGGGGCGAAAGAGACCCAGTACTTC. Its translation is CASSKGTGAKETQYF.

The chain links TRBV27 to TRBJ2-7; 10 bases are shared with TRBD2. The CDR3 is 15 amino acids. The junction had 5 bases not matched to a gene; V was cut back by 6 bases and J by 0 bases. The germline V gene has CDR1 MNHEY and CDR2 SMNVEV (reference sequence). The CDR3, as DNA: TGTGCCAGCAGGATTCTAGCGGGGGCCTCCTACGAGCAGTACTTC. Its protein is CASRILAGASYEQYF.

The chain recombines TRBV28 with TRBJ1-5; TRBD1 matches at 10 bases. This CDR3 contains 14 residues. Germline CDR1 is MDHEN and CDR2 is SYDVKM. V lost 6 bases to trimming and J lost 6 bases; unmatched junction nucleotides: 5. The CDR3, as DNA: TGTGCCAGCAGGCGGGACAGGGGATCTCAGCCCCAGCATTTT. As protein: CASRRDRGSQPQHF.

The chain uses TRBV28 and TRBJ1-5; 8 bases map to TRBD1. The length of the CDR3 is 19 residues. Trimming cost V 5 bases and J 0 bases; bases outside gene matches: 15. The germline gives CDR1 MDHEN, CDR2 SYDVKM. This CDR3 reads CASSANGTGIYYSNQPQHF. CDR3 in DNA: TGTGCCAGCAGTGCAAACGGGACAGGCATCTATTATAGCAATCAGCCCCAGCATTTT.

V usage is TRBV3-1 (or the pseudogene TRBV3-2) and J usage is TRBJ2-3, with D perhaps matching TRBD1 (6 bases). Germline V gives CDR1 LGHDT, CDR2 YNNKEL (reference sequence). Trimming pared 3 bases from V and 0 bases from J, leaving 16 bases between. The CDR3 is made up of 17 amino acids. The CDR3 protein is CASSHGVVGASTDTQYF. In DNA form, the CDR3 reads TGTGCCAGCAGCCATGGGGTGGTGGGGGCTAGCACAGATACGCAGTATTTT.

The V and J genes are TRBV6-5 and TRBJ1-5, with 8 bases aligning to TRBD1. Losses at the gene ends were 8 bases for V and 2 bases for J; bases not matched to a gene: 8. The CDR3 runs to 15 residues. Germline-derived CDR1 and CDR2 are MNHEY and SVGAGI. CDR3 amino acids: CASASRGQGNQPQHF. In nucleotides, the CDR3 is TGTGCCAGCGCAAGCAGGGGGCAAGGCAATCAGCCCCAGCATTTT.

This chain uses TRBV28 with TRBJ2-7; 8 bases are a match to TRBD1. J was trimmed by 3 bases and V by 2 bases; bases with no gene match: 6. The CDR3 contains 15 residues. The germline V gene has CDR1 MDHEN and CDR2 SYDVKM. CDR3 protein: CASSLDGTGFYEQYF. The CDR3 coding sequence is TGTGCCAGCAGTTTAGATGGGACAGGCTTCTACGAGCAGTACTTC.

CDR3 in DNA: TGTGCCACCAGTGATTTAAACAGGGGGCGAACCGGGGAGCTGTTTTTT. Its translation is CATSDLNRGRTGELFF. This sequence joins TRBV24-1 and TRBJ2-2, with 9 nucleotides matching TRBD1. Germline V CDR1 and CDR2: KGHDR, SFDVKD. V dropped 1 base and J dropped 5; count of bases not matched to a gene: 4. The CDR3 runs to 16 residues.

There are a few counts of this clone. CDR3 DNA: TGTGCCATCAGTGACTACAGGGATAATTCACCCCTCCACTTT. Its protein is CAISDYRDNSPLHF. The V gene is TRBV10-3, the J gene TRBJ1-6; tentative D call: TRBD1 (6 bases). Germline-derived CDR1 and CDR2 are ENHRY and SYGVKD. CDR3 size: 14 residues. The germline V and J ends were trimmed by 3 bases and 5 bases, with 8 bases remaining between them.

This chain joins TRBV5-4 and TRBJ2-5; D ambiguous. This CDR3 spans 12 amino acids. Germline assignment: CDR1 SGHNT and CDR2 YYREEE (reference sequence). Trimming stripped 0 bases from V and 5 bases from J, with 5 bases between. The CDR3 loop reads CASSLGRETQYF. The DNA of the CDR3 is TGTGCCAGCAGCTTGGGGCGGGAGACCCAGTACTTC.

The sample holds a few counts of this clone. V gene TRBV7-2 combines with J gene TRBJ1-2, with 7 bases aligning to TRBD1. V trimming: 3 bases; J trimming: 1 base; junction bases outside the gene matches: 11. The CDR3 has 17 amino acids. Germline CDR1 is SGHTA and CDR2 is FQGNSA. CDR3 DNA sequence: TGTGCCAGCAGCTTGACAGGGTTCCTCCGGGATAACTATGGCTACACCTTC. Its protein is CASSLTGFLRDNYGYTF.

V gene TRBV4-1 combines with J gene TRBJ2-1; 9 bases fit TRBD2. The CDR3 is made up of 16 amino acids. The V gene's germline CDR1 is MGHRA and CDR2 YSYEKL. V gave up 1 base and J gave up 7 bases; unmatched junction bases: 8. The CDR3 region has the DNA TGCGCCAGCAGCCAAGTTGCGGGGGGGCCAGGGAATGAGCAGTTCTTC. It yields the protein CASSQVAGGPGNEQFF.

The V gene is TRBV5-1, the J gene TRBJ1-1; 7 bases align to TRBD1. Germline V gene data show CDR1 as SGHRS and CDR2 as YFSETQ. The CDR3 is 16 amino acids. V shed 4 bases, J shed 0 bases, and the junction held 9 bases outside the gene matches. The CDR3 coding sequence is TGCGCCAGCAGCCAGAGACAGGGACTTGTGAACACTGAAGCTTTCTTT. The encoded protein is CASSQRQGLVNTEAFF.

The chain couples TRBV5-1 to TRBJ2-2, with TRBD1 matching over 7 bases. J was trimmed by 2 bases and V by 2 bases; bases with no gene match: 15. The germline V gene has CDR1 SGHRS and CDR2 YFSETQ. The CDR3 sequence is 19 residues long. CDR3: CASSLRGGQRFTNTGELFF. CDR3 coding DNA: TGCGCCAGCAGCTTACGAGGGGGCCAGAGATTCACAAACACCGGGGAGCTGTTTTTT.

The sample holds a few counts of this clone. V usage is TRBV19 and J usage is TRBJ2-7; the match to TRBD1 covers 9 bases. CDR3 length: 17 residues. V lost 6 bases and J lost 3; bases outside the gene matches: 15. Germline CDR1 LNHDA, CDR2 SQIVND (reference sequence). The CDR3 bases are TGTGCCAGTAGAAGGACAGGGGAGACCTTTAGGGACTACGAGCAGTACTTC. Translated: CASRRTGETFRDYEQYF.

This rearrangement joins TRBV28 to TRBJ2-1, with 8 bases identical to TRBD2. This CDR3 is 16 amino acids long. V dropped 7 bases and J dropped 1; count of bases not matched to a gene: 9. CDR1 is MDHEN and CDR2 is SYDVKM in the germline V gene. The CDR3 DNA follows: TGTGCCAGCAACCCCCCGGGGGGGGGATCCTACAATGAGCAGTTCTTC. Amino acid sequence: CASNPPGGGSYNEQFF.

V gene TRBV29-1 combines with J gene TRBJ2-1, with D possibly TRBD2 on 7 matching bases. CDR3 length: 15 amino acids. Germline CDR1 reads SQVTM; CDR2 reads ANQGSEA. Trimming removed 2 bases from V and 7 bases from J, with 18 bases in between. The CDR3 region is CSVEPSWGGYNEQFF. For the CDR3, the DNA is TGCAGCGTTGAACCTAGCTGGGGGGGCTATAATGAGCAGTTCTTC.

V gene TRBV10-3 combines with J gene TRBJ2-5; D is perhaps TRBD1 (7 bases). The CDR3 has 11 residues. The V end lost 11 bases, the J end lost 4 bases, and 11 bases lay between the germline ends. The germline gives CDR1 ENHRY, CDR2 SYGVKD. For the CDR3, the DNA is TGTGCCGCCCAGGGGGGAGAGACCCAGTACTTC. As protein: CAAQGGETQYF.

The chain joins TRBV7-9 to TRBJ2-1; 7 nucleotides agree with TRBD2. Per germline, CDR1 SEHNR and CDR2 FQNEAQ (reference sequence). This CDR3 has 15 amino acids. Germline trimming cut 5 bases from V and 4 bases from J; bases unmatched to any gene: 8. CDR3 protein: CASSPGLQSYNEQFF. CDR3 bases: TGTGCCAGCAGCCCGGGACTACAATCTTACAATGAGCAGTTCTTC.

The V gene is TRBV29-1, the J gene TRBJ1-3; a weak D match, TRBD1 (5 bases). The CDR3 is 14 residues long. V lost 4 bases and J lost 0, with 10 bases in between. Per germline, CDR1 SQVTM and CDR2 ANQGSEA. The CDR3 nucleotides are TGCAGCGTTGCTTGGGGGGGCTCTGGAAACACCATATATTTT. Translated, it gives CSVAWGGSGNTIYF.